Below, 17 T cell receptor beta chains from the same sample are listed, as sequenced in a study of shared clonotypes between healthy human individuals. TCRdb's table, derived via immunoSEQ multiplex PCR, lists solely in-frame clones and lacks some. The table has hundreds of thousands of clones, 79% seen once. Sequenced material: PBMCs. Every receptor here comes from a woman aged 40 to 50 in good health. Some clones in this sample may be carry-over from other donors' samples.

The chain is built from TRBV5-4 and TRBJ2-5, with 8 bases identical to TRBD1. V dropped 3 bases and J dropped 3; count of bases not matched to a gene: 4. Germline V gene sequence: CDR1 SGHNT, CDR2 YYREEE (reference sequence). This CDR3 spans 14 amino acids. CDR3 coding DNA: TGTGCCAGCAGCTCGACAGGGGTTGAAGAGACCCAGTACTTC. Translating it yields CASSSTGVEETQYF.

The sample holds one count of this clone. The CDR3 coding sequence is TGTGCCAGCCGACTAGGGGGACTAGGTTTTGGCGAGCAGTACTTC. Its protein is CASRLGGLGFGEQYF. V gene TRBV28 combines with J gene TRBJ2-7, with 8 bases matching TRBD2. Germline trimming cut 8 bases from V and 6 bases from J; bases unmatched to any gene: 15. Germline V gene sequence: CDR1 MDHEN, CDR2 SYDVKM. The CDR3 covers 15 residues.

The V and J genes are TRBV4-2 and TRBJ2-5; 7 bases align to TRBD1. V lost 4 bases, J lost 2 bases, and 7 bases stayed unmatched. Germline V gene sequence: CDR1 LGHNA, CDR2 YNFKEQ. The CDR3 length is 15 residues. The CDR3 DNA sequence: TGTGCCAGCAGCCCCCTGGGACAGACACAAGAGACCCAGTACTTC. Residues: CASSPLGQTQETQYF.

This clone was detected once. The V gene is TRBV2, the J gene TRBJ2-7; no clear D gene. The length of the CDR3 is 12 residues. CDR1 and CDR2 (germline): SNHLY, FYNNEI. The V and J ends lost 2 bases and 2 bases respectively, with 4 bases between them. In nucleotides, the CDR3 is TGTGCCAGCAGTGAACAGGCCTACGAGCAGTACTTC. It translates to CASSEQAYEQYF.

V usage is TRBV6-5 and J usage is TRBJ2-1, with a weak D call TRBD1 (6 bases). The V and J ends lost 6 bases and 4 bases respectively, with 13 bases between them. Germline CDR1 is MNHEY and CDR2 is SVGAGI. This CDR3 has 14 amino acids. CDR3 nucleotides: TGTGCCAGCAGCCAAAATACAGGGTACAATGAGCAGTTCTTC. Its protein product is CASSQNTGYNEQFF.

J is TRBJ2-2 and V is TRBV5-3; 10 bases map to TRBD2. TRBV5-3 is designated an ORF whose function remains uncertain. Trimming took 0 bases from V and 7 from J; bases not matched to a gene: 6. There are 16 residues in the CDR3. The CDR3 reads CARSLVGLAPNGELFF. In DNA, the CDR3 is TGTGCCAGAAGCTTGGTGGGACTAGCGCCTAACGGGGAGCTGTTTTTT.

J is TRBJ1-2 and V is TRBV7-8; 11 nucleotides match TRBD1. V shed 5 bases and J 8 bases; nucleotides not matched to a gene: 7. Germline lookup yields CDR1 SGHVS and CDR2 FQNEAQ. The CDR3 sequence is 14 residues long. Here the CDR3 DNA reads TGTGCCAGCAGCCCGGACAGGGGGCAAGGCGGCTACACCTTC. Its protein product is CASSPDRGQGGYTF.

The chain links TRBV15 to TRBJ2-7, with D unresolved. Germline-derived CDR1 and CDR2 are LNHNV and YYDKDF (reference sequence). CDR3 length equals 14 residues. Trimming cost V 0 bases and J 1 base, with 7 bases left between them. The CDR3 reads CATSRERVSYEQYF. CDR3 DNA sequence: TGTGCCACCAGCAGAGAAAGGGTTTCCTACGAGCAGTACTTC.

The chain couples TRBV4-3 to TRBJ2-1; 11 bases are a match to TRBD1. Germline-derived CDR1 and CDR2 are LGHNA and YSLEER. Trimming took 5 bases from V and 7 from J; bases not matched to a gene: 7. The length of the CDR3 is 15 residues. The CDR3, as DNA: TGCGCCAGCAGCACCCGGGACAGGGGGTTGAATGAGCAGTTCTTC. This translates into CASSTRDRGLNEQFF.

V and J are TRBV7-2 and TRBJ2-3; D not resolved. V was trimmed by 6 bases and J by 5 bases, leaving 6 bases between them. There are 11 residues in the CDR3. From germline, CDR1 is SGHTA and CDR2 FQGNSA. The CDR3 sequence is CASSSLDTQYF. CDR3 DNA sequence: TGTGCCAGCAGTTCATTAGATACGCAGTATTTT. The full variable domain, completed using reference TRBV7-2 and TRBJ2-3, is GAGVSQSPSNKVTEKGKDVELRCDPISGHTALYWYRQSLGQGLEFLIYFQGNSAPDKSGLPSDRFSAERTGGSVSTLTIQRTQQEDSAVYLCASSSLDTQYFGPGTRLTVL.

This sequence joins TRBV9 and TRBJ2-5; D is uncertain. CDR3 size: 15 residues. Per the germline V gene, CDR1 is SGDLS and CDR2 is YYNGEE. Trimming took 0 bases from V and 1 from J, leaving 10 bases between them. CDR3 amino acids: CASSVATAIQETQYF. The CDR3 DNA reads as TGTGCCAGCAGCGTAGCTACCGCCATCCAAGAGACCCAGTACTTC.

The J gene is TRBJ2-3, the V gene TRBV2; D remains ambiguous. Germline V gene lookup returns CDR1 SNHLY and CDR2 FYNNEI. This CDR3 is 15 amino acids long. Trimming left V 3 bases short and J 2 bases short, with 12 bases between. Here the CDR3 reads CASSEAETFTDTQYF. The CDR3 DNA follows: TGTGCCAGCAGTGAGGCGGAAACCTTCACAGATACGCAGTATTTT.

V and J are TRBV28 and TRBJ2-1; 9 bases align to TRBD2. The CDR3 contains 19 residues. Germline loops: CDR1 MDHEN, CDR2 SYDVKM. V was clipped by 2 bases and J by 7 bases; unmatched bases: 18. CDR3 nucleotide sequence: TGTGCCAGCAGTTTAGTCCGGTGGCAGGGACTAGCCCGCAAGAATGAGCAGTTCTTC. Translating it yields CASSLVRWQGLARKNEQFF.

The chain uses TRBV20-1 and TRBJ2-7, with D possibly matching TRBD1 (5 bases). The V and J ends lost 3 bases and 5 bases respectively, with 8 bases between them. CDR1 and CDR2 from the germline V gene are DFQATT and SNEGSKA (reference sequence). This CDR3 is built from 11 residues. The CDR3 sequence is CSASLDNEQYF. CDR3 in DNA: TGCAGTGCTAGTTTGGACAACGAGCAGTACTTC.

Of note for this clone: This probably arose from a read error, given a far larger clone one base away. This likely comes from a read error, as the CDR3 has no conserved phenylalanine or tryptophan at its end. The V call is TRBV19, the J call TRBJ1-5; D ambiguous. Trimming removed 1 base at V and 2 bases at J, with 15 bases between. Germline values: CDR1 LNHDA, CDR2 SQIVND (reference sequence). CDR3 length: 17 amino acids. The CDR3 DNA reads TGTGCCAGTAGTATAGGAACAGACTCTTTGGGCAATCAGCCCCAGCATCTT. Amino acid sequence: CASSIGTDSLGNQPQHL.

This chain connects TRBV5-1 to TRBJ2-7; 11 bases agree with TRBD2. The CDR3 contains 15 residues. The germline CDR1 and CDR2 sequences are SGHRS and YFSETQ. With 4 bases clipped from V and 4 bases from J, the junction kept 7 bases outside the gene matches. Here the CDR3 DNA reads TGCGCCAGCAGCCCTGGGACTAGCGGTTATTACGAGCAGTACTTC. Its protein product is CASSPGTSGYYEQYF.

The rearrangement uses TRBV7-9 and TRBJ2-6; D remains ambiguous. V was trimmed by 6 bases and J by 0 bases, leaving 21 bases between them. Germline V CDR1 and CDR2: SEHNR, FQNEAQ (reference sequence). The length of the CDR3 is 19 residues. CDR3 DNA: TGTGCCAGCAGTAGGTTCGGATCGGGCCTAGTCTCTGGGGCCAACGTCCTGACTTTC. Translated: CASSRFGSGLVSGANVLTF.